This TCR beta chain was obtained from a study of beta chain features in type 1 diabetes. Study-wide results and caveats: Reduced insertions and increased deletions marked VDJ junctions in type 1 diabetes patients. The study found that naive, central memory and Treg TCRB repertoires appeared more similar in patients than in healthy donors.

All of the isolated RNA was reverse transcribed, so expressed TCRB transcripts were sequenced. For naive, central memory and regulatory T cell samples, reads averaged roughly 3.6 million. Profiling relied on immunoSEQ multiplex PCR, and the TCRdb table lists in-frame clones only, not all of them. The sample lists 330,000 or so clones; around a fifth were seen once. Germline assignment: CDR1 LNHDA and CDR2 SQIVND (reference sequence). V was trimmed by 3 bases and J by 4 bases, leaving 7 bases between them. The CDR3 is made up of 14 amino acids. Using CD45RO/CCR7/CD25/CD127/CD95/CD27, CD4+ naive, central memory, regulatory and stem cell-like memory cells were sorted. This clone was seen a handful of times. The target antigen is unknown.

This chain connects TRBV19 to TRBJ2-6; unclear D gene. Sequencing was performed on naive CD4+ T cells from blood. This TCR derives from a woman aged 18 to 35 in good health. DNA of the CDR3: TGTGCCAGTAGTATGGCCAGAGGGGCCAACGTCCTGACTTTC. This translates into CASSMARGANVLTF.